This T cell receptor beta chain was captured by sequencing in a study of naive and memory T cell subsets. Study observations and caveats: Over 90% of naive TCR sequences appeared only once, unlike memory subsets. There was no ground truth to check naive and memory subset results.

An equimolar mix of two oligonucleotides served as the beta constant-region primer for TRBC1 and TRBC2. TCRdb re-called the UMI-ligation and nested PCR reads through MiXCR, storing one row per CDR3 protein. The sample holds 140,000 to 150,000 distinct CDR3 sequences; approximately 15% are singletons and the top ten take around 0.14%. Germline CDR1 is SQVTM and CDR2 is ANQGSEA. Unmatched junction bases numbered 11, after V lost 1 base and J lost 12 bases. The CDR3 runs 13 residues. CMV status came from CD4+ IFNgamma after overnight CMV lysate stimulation. CD4 T cells were positively selected, then CD8 T cells from the CD4-negative fraction. This clonotype showed up many times. Its antigen is not identified.

This chain uses TRBV29-1 with TRBJ1-2, with TRBD1 matching 7 bases. The source material was naive CD4+ T cells from blood. The source is a human donor in good health. The CDR3, as DNA: TGCAGCGTTGAAGCCCTGGGACAGATCCCCCACACCTTC. Amino acid sequence: CSVEALGQIPHTF.